The sequence of this TCR beta chain was determined in a study of shared clonotypes between healthy human individuals. Findings and caveats of the study: Though the depth was large, rarefaction showed that sorted-subset sequencing was incomplete.

Caucasian adults living in Nashville, Tennessee, provided all samples. The investigators split CD4+ cells into a CD45RA+ naive subset and a CD45RA-negative memory subset. Sequencing was performed with immunoSEQ multiplex PCR; in TCRdb, only in-frame clones are kept and a portion is missing. The repertoire holds about 2.3 million clones, with around 90% as singletons. In its sample, this clone was seen a few times. No antigen is known for it. This CDR3 is also generated by other DNA sequences in the sample. V lost 0 bases and J 3 bases, leaving 5 bases between the germline ends. This CDR3 has 13 amino acids. Germline values: CDR1 LGHNA, CDR2 YNFKEQ.

The clonotype originates from a young man in good health. Some clones in this sample may be carry-over from other donors' samples. Sequenced sample: naive CD4+ T cells from PBMCs. Specified subset: CD45RA+ positively selected. The chain couples TRBV4-2 to TRBJ1-1; D not resolved. CDR3 residues: CASSQDRDTEAFF. CDR3 bases: TGTGCCAGCAGCCAAGATCGGGACACTGAAGCTTTCTTT.